The clone carrying this T cell receptor beta chain was picked up one time. V shed 3 bases and J shed 2 bases, with 10 bases lying between them. From germline, CDR1 is SGHVS and CDR2 FQNEAQ. The CDR3 runs to 14 residues. The data originate from a study of blood T cell repertoires in COVID-19. Per the original data handling: Estimation of nucleated cell counts relied on the amplification of reference gene primers. The data were produced by immunoSEQ multiplex PCR, yet TCRdb's version contains in-frame clones alone and is incomplete. The V and J calls and clone size come from that table; D and trimming were worked out from the DNA. The profile shows 190,000 or so clones, less than 85% of them singletons. Cohorts were determined from participant-reported clinical history.

Sequencing input: PBMCs or T cells enriched from blood (not recorded which). The chain is built from TRBV7-8 and TRBJ1-1; D call uncertain. This clonotype originated in a man in his forties or fifties who had recovered from COVID-19. CDR3 region: CASSFGRINTEAFF. CDR3 DNA: TGTGCCAGCAGCTTCGGCAGGATAAACACTGAAGCTTTCTTT.